This TCR beta chain was recorded in a study of blood T cell repertoires in COVID-19. Study-level background: The United States, Italy and Spain were the sources of the acute and convalescent COVID-19 samples.

CDR1 and CDR2 (germline): SEHNR, FQNEAQ (reference sequence). This CDR3 is 14 amino acids long. The V gene end was trimmed by 1 base and the J gene end by 4 bases; junction bases not matched to a gene: 1. This clone turned up a few times. Under the authors' procedure: Reference gene primer amplification in the assay estimated nucleated cell counts. Clones were read by immunoSEQ multiplex PCR, and TCRdb kept only the in-frame ones, dropping some. That table supplies the V and J calls and clone size; D and trimming were determined from the DNA. The table lists 88,000 or so clones, around 75% of them singletons.

The genes are TRBV7-9 and TRBJ1-3, with 7 bases fitting TRBD1. Material for sequencing was peripheral blood. This sequence was found in a human donor in a cohort sampled during active COVID-19. The CDR3 region is CASSLEDRGNTIYF. In DNA, the CDR3 is TGTGCCAGCAGCTTAGAGGACAGGGGAAACACCATATATTTT.